This entry lists 18 T cell receptor beta chains sequenced from one sample in a study of coeliac disease. Clones were sequenced by immunoSEQ multiplex PCR, and TCRdb holds only the in-frame ones, with some missing. The sample has around 800 clones, 55% to 75% seen once. The material sequenced was intraepithelial lymphocytes from the gut. These receptors came from a man older than 75 without celiac disease.

This clone has more than one count but fewer than ten. The chain combines TRBV10-2 with TRBJ2-7, with D perhaps matching TRBD2 (5 bases). The germline V gene encodes CDR1 WSHSY and CDR2 SAAADI. The CDR3 runs to 14 residues. Trimming took 0 bases from V and 0 from J, leaving 6 bases between them. The CDR3 DNA sequence: TGCGCCAGCAGTGAGTCGGGAGACTCCTACGAGCAGTACTTC. Translating it yields CASSESGDSYEQYF.

The chain has TRBV21-1 and TRBJ2-7; the table calls TRBD2, which could not be checked here. TRBV21-1 counts as a pseudogene. The CDR3 consists of 16 residues. DNA of the CDR3: TGTGCCAGCAGCAAAGGACTAGCGGGAGCCTCCTACGAGCAGTACTTC. Its protein product is CASSKGLAGASYEQYF.

The chain carries TRBV7-9 and TRBJ2-5; TRBD2 matches 10 bases. With 4 bases clipped from V and 1 base from J, the junction kept 6 bases outside the gene matches. The CDR3 sequence is 16 residues long. Germline loops: CDR1 SEHNR, CDR2 FQNEAQ (reference sequence). CDR3: CASSSLAGAVQETQYF. In DNA, the CDR3 is TGTGCCAGCAGCTCTCTAGCGGGGGCGGTCCAAGAGACCCAGTACTTC.

This chain uses TRBV5-4 with TRBJ2-5; 9 bases align to TRBD2. V shed 4 bases, J shed 5 bases, and the junction held 9 bases outside the gene matches. Per germline, CDR1 SGHNT and CDR2 YYREEE (reference sequence). The CDR3 totals 15 residues. The CDR3 DNA reads TGTGCCAGCAGCCGCGCCGGGACTAGCAGGGAGACCCAGTACTTC. It specifies CASSRAGTSRETQYF.

This clone was found a few times. V is TRBV7-2 and J is TRBJ2-3; the match to TRBD2 covers 12 bases. This CDR3 comprises 17 residues. Germline V CDR1 and CDR2: SGHTA, FQGNSA. The V gene end was trimmed by 5 bases and the J gene end by 0 bases; junction bases not matched to a gene: 6. CDR3 residues: CASSTPTSGGSTDTQYF. DNA for the CDR3: TGTGCCAGCAGCACCCCGACTAGCGGGGGAAGCACAGATACGCAGTATTTT.

CDR3 coding DNA: TGCGCCAGCAGCCAAGATAGGACAGGTGAAGCTTTCTTT. This codes for CASSQDRTGEAFF. This chain joins TRBV4-3 and TRBJ1-1; 7 nucleotides align to TRBD1. Germline V gene lookup returns CDR1 LGHNA and CDR2 YSLEER. The CDR3 is 13 residues long. The ends lost 0 bases at V and 7 bases at J; junction bases unmatched: 2.

CDR3 sequence (DNA): TGTGCCAGCAGCCGGGGGGCGGACACAGATACGCAGTATTTT. Its translation is CASSRGADTDTQYF. This chain uses TRBV11-2 with TRBJ2-3; maybe TRBD2 (7 bases). The CDR3 loop spans 14 amino acids. V lost 5 bases and J 2 bases, leaving 11 bases between the germline ends. CDR1 is SGHAT, CDR2 FQNNGV, per germline.

The chain employs TRBV19 and TRBJ1-1, with 10 bases lining up with TRBD1. Trimming cost V 5 bases and J 13 bases; bases outside gene matches: 7. The CDR3 is made up of 12 amino acids. Germline CDR1 is LNHDA and CDR2 is SQIVND (reference sequence). The CDR3 spells CASSRDRGLSFF. The CDR3, as DNA: TGTGCCAGTAGTCGGGACAGGGGATTGAGTTTCTTT.

In this sample, this clone turned up a few times. This sequence is one base from a far larger clone and is likely a read error. The chain links TRBV6-5 to TRBJ2-2, with 7 positions matching TRBD2. There are 14 residues in the CDR3. Trimming at V came to 6 bases and at J to 3 bases, leaving 4 bases not matched to a gene. From germline, CDR1 is MNHEY and CDR2 SVGAGI. CDR3 nucleotides: TGTGCCAGCAGGACTAGCCGTGACACCGGGGAGCTGTTTTTT. It codes for CASRTSRDTGELFF.

For this clone: Other DNA sequences from this sample encode an identical CDR3 as well. The gene calls are TRBV11-2 and TRBJ2-7, with D tentatively TRBD2 (6 bases). Germline V gene lookup returns CDR1 SGHAT and CDR2 FQNNGV. The CDR3 sequence is 12 residues long. V was clipped by 3 bases and J by 4 bases, with 7 bases between them. In DNA, the CDR3 is TGTGCCAGCAGCTTTGCGGGATACGAGCAGTACGTC. This sequence encodes CASSFAGYEQYV.

The genes are TRBV9 and TRBJ2-5, with 10 bases matching TRBD2. The germline V gene encodes CDR1 SGDLS and CDR2 YYNGEE. The junction had 4 bases not matched to a gene; V was cut back by 0 bases and J by 5 bases. The CDR3 has 15 amino acids. The CDR3 region has the DNA TGTGCCAGCAGCGTAGGAGCGGGAGGGATTGAGACCCAGTACTTC. It translates to CASSVGAGGIETQYF.

This chain links TRBV4-2 with TRBJ1-6; TRBD1 is a possible D gene (5 bases). This CDR3 spans 15 amino acids. Looked up from germline, CDR1 is LGHNA and CDR2 is YNFKEQ. The V gene lost 1 base and the J gene lost 9 bases, with 13 bases spanning the gap. The CDR3 here is CASSQGEGRGSPLHF. In DNA form, the CDR3 reads TGTGCCAGCAGCCAAGGGGAGGGACGCGGTTCACCCCTCCACTTT.

This chain connects TRBV12-1 to TRBJ1-1; the D call in the table, TRBD1, was not verified against the DNA. TRBV12-1 is an annotated pseudogene. There are 17 residues in the CDR3. CDR3 in amino acids: CASSPQTGLSENTEAFF. The CDR3 coding sequence is TGTGCCAGCAGCCCGCAGACAGGGCTGAGTGAGAACACTGAAGCTTTCTTT.

This clone is large within its sample. This chain uses TRBV11-3 with TRBJ2-5, with 7 bases that match TRBD1. Trimming cost V 1 base and J 3 bases; bases outside gene matches: 5. Germline CDR1 reads SGHNT; CDR2 reads YENEEA. The CDR3 runs to 15 residues. CDR3 DNA sequence: TGTGCCAGCAGCTTAGCCTCCGGGACAGAAGAGACCCAGTACTTC. Protein: CASSLASGTEETQYF.

The chain uses TRBV7-9 and TRBJ1-2; a weak D match, TRBD1 (6 bases). The CDR3 extends over 14 amino acids. Germline V gives CDR1 SEHNR, CDR2 FQNEAQ (reference sequence). V lost 2 bases, J lost 5 bases, and 12 bases lay in between. Here the CDR3 reads CASSLHRVEYGYTF. The CDR3 DNA sequence: TGTGCCAGCAGCTTACACAGGGTTGAATATGGCTACACCTTC. Full variable domain (remainder filled in from reference TRBV7-9 and TRBJ1-2): DTGVSQNPRHKITKRGQNVTFRCDPISEHNRLYWYRQTLGQGPEFLTYFQNEAQLEKSRLLSDRFSAERPKGSFSTLEIQRTEQGDSAMYLCASSLHRVEYGYTFGSGTRLTVV.

This clone showed up just a few times. This chain uses TRBV1 with TRBJ2-2; the tabulated D call, TRBD2, remains unverified against the DNA. TRBV1 is noted as a pseudogene. CDR3 length equals 20 residues. CDR3 loop: CTSSQPLLRGLAENTGELFF. CDR3 coding DNA: TGCACCAGCAGCCAACCCCTACTAAGAGGACTAGCGGAAAACACCGGGGAGCTGTTTTTT.

The chain has TRBV6-5 and TRBJ1-2; 7 bases match TRBD1. The germline V gene encodes CDR1 MNHEY and CDR2 SVGAGI. V was clipped by 2 bases and J by 5 bases; unmatched bases: 2. This CDR3 is built from 13 residues. The CDR3 spells CASSYGGQYGYTF. CDR3 bases: TGTGCCAGCAGTTACGGGGGACAGTATGGCTACACCTTC.

This clone has only a few counts. The chain has TRBV5-1 and TRBJ1-4, with TRBD1 matching 9 bases. In germline, CDR1 is SGHRS, CDR2 YFSETQ. After removal of 0 bases from V and 8 bases from J, the junction contained 8 bases not matched to a gene. The CDR3 has 16 residues. In nucleotides, the CDR3 is TGCGCCAGCAGCTTGGCCCCGGGACAGGGAACCGAAAAACTGTTTTTT. Amino acids: CASSLAPGQGTEKLFF.